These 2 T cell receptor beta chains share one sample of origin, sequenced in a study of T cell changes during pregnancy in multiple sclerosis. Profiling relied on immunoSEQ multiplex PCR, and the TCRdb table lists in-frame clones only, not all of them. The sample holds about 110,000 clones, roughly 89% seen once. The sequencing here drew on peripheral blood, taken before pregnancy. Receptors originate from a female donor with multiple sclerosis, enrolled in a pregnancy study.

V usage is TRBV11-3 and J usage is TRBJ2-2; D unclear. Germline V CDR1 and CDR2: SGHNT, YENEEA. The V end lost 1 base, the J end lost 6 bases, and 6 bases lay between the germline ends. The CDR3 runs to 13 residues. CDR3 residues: CASSLVSAGELFF. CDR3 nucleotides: TGTGCCAGCAGCTTAGTGTCTGCCGGGGAGCTGTTTTTT.

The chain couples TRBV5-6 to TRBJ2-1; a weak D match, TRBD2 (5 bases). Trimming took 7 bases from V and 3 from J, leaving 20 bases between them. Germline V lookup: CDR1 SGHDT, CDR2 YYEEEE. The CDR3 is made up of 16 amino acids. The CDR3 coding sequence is TGTGCCAGCCGAGGTTGGGAGTTAGTACTCTACAATGAGCAGTTCTTC. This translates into CASRGWELVLYNEQFF.